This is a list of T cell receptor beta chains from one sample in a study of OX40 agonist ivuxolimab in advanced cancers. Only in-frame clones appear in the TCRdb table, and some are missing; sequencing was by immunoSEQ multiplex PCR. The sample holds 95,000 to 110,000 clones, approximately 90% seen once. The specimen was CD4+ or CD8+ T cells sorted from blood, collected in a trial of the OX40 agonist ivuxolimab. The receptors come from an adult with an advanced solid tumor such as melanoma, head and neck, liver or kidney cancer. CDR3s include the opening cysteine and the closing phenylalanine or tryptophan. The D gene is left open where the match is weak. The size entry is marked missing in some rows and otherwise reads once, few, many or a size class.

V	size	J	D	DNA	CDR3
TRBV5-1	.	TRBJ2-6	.	TGCGCCAGCAGCTTATCAACCCCACAGCACAACGTCCTGACTTTC	CASSLSTPQHNVLTF
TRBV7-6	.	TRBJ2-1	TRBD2	TGTGCCAGCAGTCCCACGACTAGCGGGATCAACTATGAGCAGTTCTTC	CASSPTTSGINYEQFF
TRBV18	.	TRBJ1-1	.	TGTGCCAGCTCACCGGGGGCGGGGAACACTGAAGCTTTCTTT	CASSPGAGNTEAFF
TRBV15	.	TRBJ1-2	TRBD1	TGTGCCACCAGCACGGATAGGACAGGGACTGGCTACACCTTC	CATSTDRTGTGYTF
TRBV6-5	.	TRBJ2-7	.	TGTGCCAGCTACGCAGGCGGGATAACCGAGCAGTACTTC	CASYAGGITEQYF
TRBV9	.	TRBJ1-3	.	TGTGCCAGCAGCGCGGACAGAACCTCTGGAAACACCATATATTTT	CASSADRTSGNTIYF
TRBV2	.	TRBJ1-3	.	TGTGCCTCCCTGGGGCGCCAAGACGGAAACACCATATATTTT	CASLGRQDGNTIYF
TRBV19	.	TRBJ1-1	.	TGTGCCAGTAGTGATCCCCCAGCGCTCTGGGTGAACACTGAAGCTTTCTTT	CASSDPPALWVNTEAFF
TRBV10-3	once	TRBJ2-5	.	TGTGCCATCAGTACGACTGGGAGAGAGGAGACCCAGTACTTC	CAISTTGREETQYF
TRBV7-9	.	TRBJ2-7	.	TGTGCCAGCAGCTTAGGCTTCGCTTCGCGGGCCGAGCAGTACTTC	CASSLGFASRAEQYF
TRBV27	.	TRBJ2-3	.	TGTGCCAGCAGTTTGTTGCGCGGGGGCACAGATACGCAGTATTTT	CASSLLRGGTDTQYF
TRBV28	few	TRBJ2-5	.	TGTGCCAGCAGACCTGACAGCTTGTGGTCCCAGTACTTC	CASRPDSLWSQYF
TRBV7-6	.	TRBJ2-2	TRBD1	TGTGCCAGCAGCTTAGGGGTCGACAGGGGCGGGGAGCTGTTTTTT	CASSLGVDRGGELFF
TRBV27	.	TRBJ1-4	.	TGTGCCAGCAGCGCGGGGGGGGAAAAACTGTTTTTT	CASSAGGEKLFF
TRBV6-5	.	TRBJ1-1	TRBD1	TGTGCCAGCAGTTACAGGGGGCACACTGAAGCTTTCTTT	CASSYRGHTEAFF
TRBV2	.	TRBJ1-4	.	TGTGCCAGCAGTCGGGGGTCAACCTCAATTAATGAAAAACTGTTTTTT	CASSRGSTSINEKLFF
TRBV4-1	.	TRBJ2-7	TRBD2	TGCGCCAGCAGCCCTAGCGGGAGCTCCTACGAGCAGTACTTC	CASSPSGSSYEQYF
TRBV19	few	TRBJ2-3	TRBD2	TGTGCCAGTAGTATCAAGCGGGAGGGGACAGATACGCAGTATTTT	CASSIKREGTDTQYF
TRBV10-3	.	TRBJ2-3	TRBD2	TGTGCCATCAGTGATCCGGGAGGGCCAACAGATACGCAGTATTTT	CAISDPGGPTDTQYF
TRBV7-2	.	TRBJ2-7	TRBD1	TGTGCCAGCAGCCCAGAACAGGGGAACTACGAGCAGTACTTC	CASSPEQGNYEQYF
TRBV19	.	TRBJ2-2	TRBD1	TGTGCCACTTCGTCCCGGGACAGGGGGCGGAACACCGGGGAGCTGTTTTTT	CATSSRDRGRNTGELFF
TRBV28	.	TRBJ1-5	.	TGTGCCAGCAGTTCTCACCGGTCTTGGAGTTCTAGTAGCAATCAGCCCCAGCATTTT	CASSSHRSWSSSSNQPQHF